The source of this T cell receptor beta chain is a study of blood T cell repertoires in COVID-19. Across the whole study: Nucleic acid was either cDNA or gDNA, and it came from T cells, B-cell-depleted T cells, or PBMCs.

Data came from immunoSEQ multiplex PCR; TCRdb stores just in-frame clones and leaves some out. The sample includes 35,000 to 45,000 clones, roughly 81% seen only once; the top ten take over 10%. There are 16 residues in the CDR3. Germline V CDR1 and CDR2: KGHDR, SFDVKD. V was clipped by 3 bases and J by 5 bases; unmatched bases: 6. The specimen sequenced was peripheral blood. This chain links TRBV24-1 with TRBJ2-1, with 10 bases matching TRBD1. This receptor was identified in a woman aged 70 to 79 in a cohort sampled during active COVID-19. The CDR3 here is CATSDIRGQGNNEQFF. DNA of the CDR3: TGTGCCACCAGTGATATCCGGGGACAGGGGAACAATGAGCAGTTCTTC.